This T cell receptor (beta chain) derives from a study of cytomegalovirus exposure and HLA in healthy donors. Background on the study: Out of around 360 genotyped donors, about 80% belonged to the Caucasian-associated ancestry cluster.

The CDR3 runs to 16 residues. V lost 1 base, J lost 8 bases, and 17 bases lay in between. Germline CDR1 SNHLY, CDR2 FYNNEI. A word on this clone: The antigen remains unidentified.

The PCR made use of 60 Vbeta and 13 Jbeta primers. The assay was immunoSEQ multiplex PCR, and TCRdb's table has in-frame clones only and misses some. The data contain more than 75,000 clones, roughly 72% of them singletons. Study conclusions and caveats: It was 160 or so TCR beta chains that were listed as cytomegalovirus-associated. As a later analysis showed, a missense DCLRE1C variant was linked to trimming of TCR beta V- and J-genes. A later analysis showed that HLA-associated TCR beta chains had undergone more clonal expansion than equally common others.

Sequences were obtained from PBMCs. The chain links TRBV2 to TRBJ1-4; the D gene is possibly TRBD1 (6 bases). This receptor was obtained from a man aged 40-50 years in good health and CMV-seropositive. As DNA, the CDR3 is TGTGCCAGCAGTGAAGATCGGACCGCCCAGGGGGAAAAACTGTTTTTT. Amino acid sequence: CASSEDRTAQGEKLFF.